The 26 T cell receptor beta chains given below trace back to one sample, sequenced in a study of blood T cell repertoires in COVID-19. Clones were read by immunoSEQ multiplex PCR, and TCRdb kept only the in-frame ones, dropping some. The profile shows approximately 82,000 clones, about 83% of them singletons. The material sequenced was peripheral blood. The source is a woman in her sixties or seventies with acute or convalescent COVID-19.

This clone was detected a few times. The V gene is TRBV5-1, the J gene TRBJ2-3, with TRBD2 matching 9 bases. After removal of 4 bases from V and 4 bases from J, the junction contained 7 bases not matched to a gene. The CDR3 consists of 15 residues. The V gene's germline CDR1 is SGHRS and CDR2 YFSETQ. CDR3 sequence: CASSPVSGSADTQYF. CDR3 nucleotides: TGCGCCAGCAGCCCAGTTAGCGGGAGTGCAGATACGCAGTATTTT. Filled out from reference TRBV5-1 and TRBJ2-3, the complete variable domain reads KAGVTQTPRYLIKTRGQQVTLSCSPISGHRSVSWYQQTPGQGLQFLFEYFSETQRNKGNFPGRFSGRQFSNSRSEMNVSTLELGDSALYLCASSPVSGSADTQYFGPGTRLTVL.

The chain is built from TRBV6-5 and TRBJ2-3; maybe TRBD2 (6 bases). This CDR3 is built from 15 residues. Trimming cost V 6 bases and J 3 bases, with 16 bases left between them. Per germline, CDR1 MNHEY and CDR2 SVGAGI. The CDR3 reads CASSPGGGLTDTQYF. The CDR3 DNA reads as TGTGCCAGCAGCCCCGGTGGAGGGTTGACAGATACGCAGTATTTT.

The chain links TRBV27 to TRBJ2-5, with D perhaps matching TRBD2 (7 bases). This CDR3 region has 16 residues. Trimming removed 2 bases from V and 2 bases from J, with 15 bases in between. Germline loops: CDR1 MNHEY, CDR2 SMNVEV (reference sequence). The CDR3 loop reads CASSLIAGAPQETQYF. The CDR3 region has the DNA TGTGCCAGCAGTTTAATTGCGGGGGCACCTCAAGAGACCCAGTACTTC.

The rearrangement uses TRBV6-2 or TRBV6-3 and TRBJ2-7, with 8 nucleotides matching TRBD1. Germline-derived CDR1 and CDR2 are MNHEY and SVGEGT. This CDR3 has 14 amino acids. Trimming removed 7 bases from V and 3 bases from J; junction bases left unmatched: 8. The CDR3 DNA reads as TGTGCCAGCAACCCCGGGACAGGCTACTACGAGCAGTACTTC. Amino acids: CASNPGTGYYEQYF.

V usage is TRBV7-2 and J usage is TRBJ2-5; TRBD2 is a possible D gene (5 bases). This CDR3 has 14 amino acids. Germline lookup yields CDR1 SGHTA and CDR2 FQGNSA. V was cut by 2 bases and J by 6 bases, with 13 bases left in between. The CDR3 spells CASSLSLDGKTQYF. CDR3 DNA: TGTGCCAGCAGCTTAAGTTTAGACGGGAAGACCCAGTACTTC. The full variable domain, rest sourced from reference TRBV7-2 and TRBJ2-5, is GAGVSQSPSNKVTEKGKDVELRCDPISGHTALYWYRQSLGQGLEFLIYFQGNSAPDKSGLPSDRFSAERTGGSVSTLTIQRTQQEDSAVYLCASSLSLDGKTQYFGPGTRLLVL.

The DNA of the CDR3 is TGCAGCGTTGAAGGCGGACAGGGGGACTATGGCTACACCTTC. It translates to CSVEGGQGDYGYTF. The chain employs TRBV29-1 and TRBJ1-2; TRBD1 aligns across 10 bases. CDR3 length: 14 residues. V lost 1 base and J lost 3; bases outside the gene matches: 2. Germline CDR1 and CDR2: SQVTM and ANQGSEA.

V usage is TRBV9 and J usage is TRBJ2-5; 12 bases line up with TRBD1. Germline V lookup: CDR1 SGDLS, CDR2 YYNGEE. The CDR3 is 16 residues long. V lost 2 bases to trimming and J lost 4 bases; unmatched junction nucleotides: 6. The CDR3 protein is CASSVGTGGGGETQYF. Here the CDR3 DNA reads TGTGCCAGCAGCGTTGGGACAGGGGGCGGAGGAGAGACCCAGTACTTC.

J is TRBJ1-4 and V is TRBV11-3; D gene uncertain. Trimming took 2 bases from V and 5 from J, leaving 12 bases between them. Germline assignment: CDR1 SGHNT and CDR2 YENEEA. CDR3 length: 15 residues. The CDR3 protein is CASSLRPSGNEKLFF. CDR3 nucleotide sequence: TGTGCCAGCAGCTTAAGGCCCAGCGGAAATGAAAAACTGTTTTTT.

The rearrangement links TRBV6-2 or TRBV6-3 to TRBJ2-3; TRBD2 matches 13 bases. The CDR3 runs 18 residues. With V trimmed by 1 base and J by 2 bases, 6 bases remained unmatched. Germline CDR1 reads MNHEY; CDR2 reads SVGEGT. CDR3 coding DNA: TGTGCCAGCAGTTACTTGACTAGCGGGGGGCTACCCACAGATACGCAGTATTTT. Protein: CASSYLTSGGLPTDTQYF.

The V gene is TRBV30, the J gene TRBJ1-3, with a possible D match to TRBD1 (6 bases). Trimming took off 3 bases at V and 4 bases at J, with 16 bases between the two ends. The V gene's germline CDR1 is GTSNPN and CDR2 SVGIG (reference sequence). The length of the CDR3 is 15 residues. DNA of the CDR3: TGTGCCTGGAGAGGGGACAACTCGGGGGGAAACACCATATATTTT. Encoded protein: CAWRGDNSGGNTIYF.

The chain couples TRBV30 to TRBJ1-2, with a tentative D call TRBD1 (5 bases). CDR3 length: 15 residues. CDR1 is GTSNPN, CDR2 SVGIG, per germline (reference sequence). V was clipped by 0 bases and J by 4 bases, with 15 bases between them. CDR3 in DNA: TGTGCCTGGAGTGTAACGGGCAGGGAAGTCTATGGCTACACCTTC. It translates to CAWSVTGREVYGYTF.

The CDR3 region has the DNA TGTGCCAGTAGGCAGGACAGGGGGCGGACTGAAGCTTTCTTT. This sequence encodes CASRQDRGRTEAFF. V is TRBV19 and J is TRBJ1-1; 11 bases line up with TRBD1. J gave up 5 bases and V 6 bases, and 5 bases lay outside the gene matches. This CDR3 spans 14 amino acids. CDR1 is LNHDA, CDR2 SQIVND, per germline (reference sequence).

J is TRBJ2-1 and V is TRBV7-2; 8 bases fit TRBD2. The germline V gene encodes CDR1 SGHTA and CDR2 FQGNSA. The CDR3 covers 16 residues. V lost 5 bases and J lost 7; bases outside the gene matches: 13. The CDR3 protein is CASSPDGAGGRNEQFF. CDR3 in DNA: TGTGCCAGCAGCCCCGATGGTGCGGGGGGCAGGAATGAGCAGTTCTTC.

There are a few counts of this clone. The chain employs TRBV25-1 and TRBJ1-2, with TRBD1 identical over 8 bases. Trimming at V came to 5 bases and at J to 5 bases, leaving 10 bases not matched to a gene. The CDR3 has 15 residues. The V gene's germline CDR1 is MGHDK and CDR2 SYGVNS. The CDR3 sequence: CASSLPGQDLYGYTF. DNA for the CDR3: TGTGCCAGCAGTCTCCCGGGACAGGATCTATATGGCTACACCTTC.

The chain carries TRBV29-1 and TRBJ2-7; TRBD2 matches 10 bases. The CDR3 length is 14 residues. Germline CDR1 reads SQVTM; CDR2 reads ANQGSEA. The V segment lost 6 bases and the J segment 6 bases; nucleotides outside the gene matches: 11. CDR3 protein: CSVSLLAGVSEQYF. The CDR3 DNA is TGCAGCGTCTCACTTCTAGCGGGGGTAAGCGAGCAGTACTTC.

The CDR3 region is CASSWGTPGQGGNEQFF. Written as DNA, the CDR3 is TGCGCCAGCAGCTGGGGGACCCCGGGACAGGGGGGGAATGAGCAGTTCTTC. J is TRBJ2-1 and V is TRBV5-1; 11 bases match TRBD1. The germline V gene encodes CDR1 SGHRS and CDR2 YFSETQ. The CDR3 is 17 residues long. V was clipped by 3 bases and J by 7 bases; unmatched bases: 12.

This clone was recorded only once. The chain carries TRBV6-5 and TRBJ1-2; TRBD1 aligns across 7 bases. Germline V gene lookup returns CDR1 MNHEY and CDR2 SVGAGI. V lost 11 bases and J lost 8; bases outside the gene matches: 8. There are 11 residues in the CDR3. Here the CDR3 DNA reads TGTGCCGTTGGACAGGCCGGAGGCTACACCTTC. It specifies CAVGQAGGYTF.

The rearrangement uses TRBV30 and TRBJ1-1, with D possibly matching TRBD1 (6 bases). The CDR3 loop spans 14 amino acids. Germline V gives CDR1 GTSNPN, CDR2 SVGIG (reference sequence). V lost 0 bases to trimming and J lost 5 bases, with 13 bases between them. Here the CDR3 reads CAWSVFAGATEAFF. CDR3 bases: TGTGCCTGGAGTGTGTTTGCGGGGGCGACTGAAGCTTTCTTT. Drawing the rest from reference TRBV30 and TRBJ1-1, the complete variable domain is SQTIHQWPATLVQPVGSPLSLECTVEGTSNPNLYWYRQAAGRGLQLLFYSVGIGQISSEVPQNLSASRPQDRQFILSSKKLLLSDSGFYLCAWSVFAGATEAFFGQGTRLTVV.

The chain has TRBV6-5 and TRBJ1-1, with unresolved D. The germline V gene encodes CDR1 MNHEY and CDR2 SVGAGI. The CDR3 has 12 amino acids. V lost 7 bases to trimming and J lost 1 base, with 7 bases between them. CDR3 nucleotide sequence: TGTGCCAGCACTGGCAGGAACACTGAAGCTTTCTTT. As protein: CASTGRNTEAFF.

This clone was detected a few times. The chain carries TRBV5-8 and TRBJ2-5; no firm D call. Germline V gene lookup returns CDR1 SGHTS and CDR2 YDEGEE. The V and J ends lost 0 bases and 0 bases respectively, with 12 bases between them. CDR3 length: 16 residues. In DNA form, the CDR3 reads TGTGCCAGCAGCTTGGTTAGAGGTTCCTACCAAGAGACCCAGTACTTC. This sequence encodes CASSLVRGSYQETQYF.

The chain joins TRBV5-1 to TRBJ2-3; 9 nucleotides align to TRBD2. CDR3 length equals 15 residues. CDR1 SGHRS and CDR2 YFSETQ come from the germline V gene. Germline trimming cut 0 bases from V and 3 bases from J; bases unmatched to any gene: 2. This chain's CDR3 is CASSLVAGVTDTQYF. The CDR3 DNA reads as TGCGCCAGCAGCTTGGTAGCGGGAGTAACAGATACGCAGTATTTT. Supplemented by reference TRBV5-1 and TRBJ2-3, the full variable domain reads KAGVTQTPRYLIKTRGQQVTLSCSPISGHRSVSWYQQTPGQGLQFLFEYFSETQRNKGNFPGRFSGRQFSNSRSEMNVSTLELGDSALYLCASSLVAGVTDTQYFGPGTRLTVL.

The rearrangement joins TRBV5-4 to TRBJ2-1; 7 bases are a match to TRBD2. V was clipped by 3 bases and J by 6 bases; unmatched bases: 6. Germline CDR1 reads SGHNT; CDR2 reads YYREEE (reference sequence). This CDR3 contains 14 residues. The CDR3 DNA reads TGTGCCAGCAGCTCCCGCGGGGGTTCCAATGAGCAGTTCTTC. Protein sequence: CASSSRGGSNEQFF.

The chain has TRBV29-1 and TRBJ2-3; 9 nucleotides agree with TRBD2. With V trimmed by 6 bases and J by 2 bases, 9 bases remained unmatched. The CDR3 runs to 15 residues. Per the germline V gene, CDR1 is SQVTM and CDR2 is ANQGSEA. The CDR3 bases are TGCAGCGTAGGACGGACTAGCGAAAACACAGATACGCAGTATTTT. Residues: CSVGRTSENTDTQYF.

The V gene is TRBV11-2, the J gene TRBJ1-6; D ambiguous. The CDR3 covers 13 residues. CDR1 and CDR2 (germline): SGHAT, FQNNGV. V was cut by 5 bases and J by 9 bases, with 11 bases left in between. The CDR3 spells CASSPQSASPLHF. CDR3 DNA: TGTGCCAGCAGCCCCCAGAGCGCTTCACCCCTCCACTTT.

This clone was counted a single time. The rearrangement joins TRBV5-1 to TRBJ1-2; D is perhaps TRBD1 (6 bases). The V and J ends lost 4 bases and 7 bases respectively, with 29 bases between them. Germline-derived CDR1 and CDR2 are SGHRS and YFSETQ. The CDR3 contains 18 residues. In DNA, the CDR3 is TGCGCCAGCAGCCCCCAATGGGGGGGGCAAGTTTCACAAGGTGGCTACACCTTC. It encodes CASSPQWGGQVSQGGYTF.

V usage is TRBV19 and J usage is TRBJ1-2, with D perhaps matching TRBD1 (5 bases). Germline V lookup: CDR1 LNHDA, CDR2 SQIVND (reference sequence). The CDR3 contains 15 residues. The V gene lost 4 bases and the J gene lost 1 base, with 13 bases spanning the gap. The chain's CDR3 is CASSSAGVLNYGYTF. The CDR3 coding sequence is TGTGCCAGTAGTAGTGCGGGGGTGCTTAACTATGGCTACACCTTC.